This TCR beta chain was profiled in a study of patients and donors after allogeneic stem cell transplantation. Trimming took 5 bases from V and 7 from J; bases not matched to a gene: 5. Germline assignment: CDR1 SGHTA and CDR2 FQGNSA. CDR3 size: 14 residues. TCRdb re-called the RT-PCR reads through MiXCR, storing one row per CDR3 protein. The repertoire consists of more than 850,000 distinct CDR3 sequences, with 15% to 20% occurring once and the leading ten covering 5% to 7.5%. The TCR was taken from a human donor who was either an allogeneic HSCT recipient or a stem cell or donor lymphocyte infusion donor (not recorded which). It is not recorded whose cells these are; they may come from a transplant donor. V is TRBV7-2 and J is TRBJ2-2; 9 positions match TRBD1. The sequenced sample consisted of blood, either unsorted or a sorted T cell fraction (not recorded which). The CDR3 here is CASSPPDRGGELFF. The CDR3 region has the DNA TGTGCCAGCAGCCCGCCGGACAGGGGCGGGGAGCTGTTTTTT.